These 25 T cell receptor beta chains originate from one sample sequenced in a study of blood T cell repertoires in COVID-19. Using immunoSEQ multiplex PCR, the repertoire was profiled, and TCRdb retains in-frame clones only, with some absent. Of 250,000 or so clones in the sample, approximately 91% were seen once. Sequenced input: peripheral blood. These receptors were collected from a man aged 25-40 years with COVID-19, enrolled during active disease.

The CDR3 nucleotides read TGTGCCAGCAGCCAGCACGGAGATAACACCGGGGAGCTGTTTTTT. It yields the protein CASSQHGDNTGELFF. This chain joins TRBV11-3 and TRBJ2-2; D is undetermined. CDR1 is SGHNT and CDR2 is YENEEA in the germline V gene. The length of the CDR3 is 15 residues. Trimming took off 5 bases at V and 2 bases at J, with 12 bases between the two ends.

The chain carries TRBV5-1 and TRBJ1-6; weak D call: TRBD1 (5 bases). The CDR3 contains 14 residues. The V gene lost 5 bases and the J gene lost 9 bases, with 15 bases spanning the gap. Germline lookup yields CDR1 SGHRS and CDR2 YFSETQ. CDR3 coding DNA: TGCGCCAGCAGTCCGCGGGGGGAGACTTCACCCCTCCACTTT. It encodes CASSPRGETSPLHF. Full variable domain (outside the CDR3, taken from reference TRBV5-1 and TRBJ1-6): KAGVTQTPRYLIKTRGQQVTLSCSPISGHRSVSWYQQTPGQGLQFLFEYFSETQRNKGNFPGRFSGRQFSNSRSEMNVSTLELGDSALYLCASSPRGETSPLHFGNGTRLTVT.

For this clone: Other DNA sequences in the same sample also yield this CDR3. J is TRBJ2-6 and V is TRBV3-1 (or the pseudogene TRBV3-2), with a weak D call TRBD1 (5 bases). The CDR3 has 15 residues. Germline CDR1 reads LGHDT; CDR2 reads YNNKEL (reference sequence). V was clipped by 0 bases and J by 3 bases, with 6 bases between them. The CDR3 nucleotides read TGTGCCAGCAGCCAAGAAGGGGTTGGGGCCAACGTCCTGACTTTC. Protein sequence: CASSQEGVGANVLTF.

The chain links TRBV10-2 to TRBJ1-4; D uncertain. V gave up 5 bases and J gave up 10 bases, with 17 bases separating them. The CDR3 totals 14 residues. The germline V gene encodes CDR1 WSHSY and CDR2 SAAADI. CDR3 loop: CASSSSSYGGKLFF. CDR3 DNA sequence: TGCGCCAGCAGTAGTTCATCCTACGGCGGAAAACTGTTTTTT.

This clone has just one count. V and J are TRBV6-5 and TRBJ2-1; 8 nucleotides align to TRBD1. The J segment lost 4 bases and the V segment lost 7 bases, leaving 6 bases of the junction unmatched. This CDR3 is built from 14 residues. Germline CDR1 is MNHEY and CDR2 is SVGAGI. CDR3 residues: CASMGQGAYNEQFF. For the CDR3, the DNA is TGTGCCAGCATGGGGCAGGGGGCTTACAATGAGCAGTTCTTC.

The CDR3 nucleotides read TGTGCCAGCAGAACCGGGACAGGAAATCAGCCCCAGCATTTT. Its protein is CASRTGTGNQPQHF. The chain joins TRBV2 to TRBJ1-5, with 8 bases identical to TRBD1. The length of the CDR3 is 14 residues. Trimming cost V 6 bases and J 4 bases; bases outside gene matches: 5. Germline V lookup: CDR1 SNHLY, CDR2 FYNNEI.

V gene TRBV7-9 combines with J gene TRBJ1-2; no firm D call. Germline CDR1 reads SEHNR; CDR2 reads FQNEAQ (reference sequence). Trimming removed 2 bases from V and 8 bases from J, with 12 bases in between. The CDR3 consists of 13 residues. Written as DNA, the CDR3 is TGTGCCAGCAGCTTATTGGGAGTGGAAGGCTACACCTTC. Translating it yields CASSLLGVEGYTF.

V is TRBV2 and J is TRBJ1-4; no definite D call. This CDR3 contains 13 residues. Per the germline V gene, CDR1 is SNHLY and CDR2 is FYNNEI. V lost 10 bases to trimming and J lost 8 bases, with 17 bases between them. CDR3 in amino acids: CATERERGEKLFF. The CDR3 region has the DNA TGTGCCACCGAACGAGAACGGGGAGAAAAACTGTTTTTT.

This chain links TRBV3-1 (or the pseudogene TRBV3-2) with TRBJ1-2; D is ambiguous. The V and J ends lost 0 bases and 8 bases respectively, with 10 bases between them. CDR3 length equals 13 residues. Germline CDR1 reads LGHDT; CDR2 reads YNNKEL (reference sequence). The CDR3 here is CASSQERGRGYTF. CDR3 coding DNA: TGTGCCAGCAGCCAAGAGAGAGGGAGGGGCTACACCTTC.

This rearrangement joins TRBV24-1 to TRBJ2-7; D is possibly TRBD1 (5 bases). The CDR3 spans 15 residues. Trimming stripped 5 bases from V and 3 bases from J, with 16 bases between. Germline assignment: CDR1 KGHDR and CDR2 SFDVKD. The chain's CDR3 is CATSGQSGRIYEQYF. CDR3 coding DNA: TGTGCCACCAGTGGACAGTCTGGGCGGATCTACGAGCAGTACTTC.

J is TRBJ1-2 and V is TRBV19; tentatively, D is TRBD1 (6 bases). Trimming removed 4 bases at V and 4 bases at J, with 7 bases between. CDR1 is LNHDA, CDR2 SQIVND, per germline (reference sequence). CDR3 length: 12 residues. The CDR3: CASSNRVYGYTF. The CDR3 DNA is TGTGCCAGTAGTAACAGGGTCTATGGCTACACCTTC. The full variable domain, rest sourced from reference TRBV19 and TRBJ1-2, is DGGITQSPKYLFRKEGQNVTLSCEQNLNHDAMYWYRQDPGQGLRLIYYSQIVNDFQKGDIAEGYSVSREKKESFPLTVTSAQKNPTAFYLCASSNRVYGYTFGSGTRLTVV.

This clone was seen just once. CDR3: CASLGGLSTDTQYF. The CDR3 nucleotides are TGTGCCTCCTTAGGGGGATTGAGCACAGATACGCAGTATTTT. V is TRBV28 and J is TRBJ2-3; tentatively, D is TRBD1 (6 bases). CDR3 size: 14 residues. The V gene's germline CDR1 is MDHEN and CDR2 SYDVKM. Trimming took off 11 bases at V and 0 bases at J, with 15 bases between the two ends. The complete variable domain, with remaining parts taken from reference TRBV28 and TRBJ2-3, reads DVKVTQSSRYLVKRTGEKVFLECVQDMDHENMFWYRQDPGLGLRLIYFSYDVKMKEKGDIPEGYSVSREKKERFSLILESASTNQTSMYLCASLGGLSTDTQYFGPGTRLTVL.

CDR3 amino acids: CASSPSRTVDHYGYTF. CDR3 in DNA: TGTGCCAGCTCACCAAGCAGGACAGTGGACCACTATGGCTACACCTTC. The chain employs TRBV18 and TRBJ1-2; weak D call: TRBD1 (6 bases). Trimming stripped 2 bases from V and 3 bases from J, with 16 bases between. This CDR3 comprises 16 residues. Germline V gene sequence: CDR1 KGHSH, CDR2 LQKENI.

The rearrangement joins TRBV14 to TRBJ1-1; a possible D gene is TRBD1 (5 bases). The V gene lost 7 bases and the J gene lost 4 bases, with 13 bases spanning the gap. Germline CDR1 SGHDN, CDR2 FVKESK. The CDR3 has 13 amino acids. The CDR3 DNA reads TGTGCCAGCAATCAGGGAATTTTCACTGAAGCTTTCTTT. Translation: CASNQGIFTEAFF.

In its sample, this clone was seen once. The J gene is TRBJ2-5, the V gene TRBV11-2; tentatively, D is TRBD1 (7 bases). Germline-derived CDR1 and CDR2 are SGHAT and FQNNGV. Trimming cost V 5 bases and J 0 bases, with 25 bases left between them. The CDR3 loop spans 19 amino acids. The CDR3 sequence is CASSPLGRDRLGYQETQYF. Written as DNA, the CDR3 is TGTGCCAGCAGCCCATTAGGTCGGGACAGACTAGGCTACCAAGAGACCCAGTACTTC.

The CDR3 here is CATSDARPGQHNEQFF. CDR3 nucleotide sequence: TGTGCCACCAGTGATGCCCGACCGGGACAGCACAATGAGCAGTTCTTC. The rearrangement joins TRBV24-1 to TRBJ2-1; 7 bases agree with TRBD1. Losses at the gene ends were 3 bases for V and 5 bases for J; bases not matched to a gene: 9. Germline V CDR1 and CDR2: KGHDR, SFDVKD. The CDR3 is made up of 16 amino acids.

The rearrangement joins TRBV7-6 to TRBJ1-6; D is unresolved. CDR1 and CDR2 from the germline V gene are SGHVS and FNYEAQ. This CDR3 is 15 amino acids long. V was trimmed by 5 bases and J by 8 bases, leaving 16 bases between them. This CDR3 is CASSPRSSWDSPLHF. The CDR3, as DNA: TGTGCCAGCAGCCCGAGATCTAGTTGGGATTCACCCCTCCACTTT.

The chain has TRBV6-2 or TRBV6-3 and TRBJ2-1; 7 nucleotides align to TRBD2. CDR1 is MNHEY, CDR2 SVGEGT, per germline. Trimming took 4 bases from V and 7 from J; bases not matched to a gene: 7. The CDR3 extends over 14 amino acids. The DNA for the CDR3 is TGTGCCAGCAGTTGGCGGGGGACGCTTAATGAGCAGTTCTTC. It yields the protein CASSWRGTLNEQFF.

The chain recombines TRBV13 with TRBJ2-3, with a weak D call TRBD2 (6 bases). Germline CDR1 PRHDT, CDR2 FYEKMQ (reference sequence). The CDR3 extends over 14 amino acids. The germline V and J ends were trimmed by 4 bases and 6 bases, with 14 bases remaining between them. Written as DNA, the CDR3 is TGTGCCAGCAGCTCCGGGACTCGCCCGGATACGCAGTATTTT. Translating it yields CASSSGTRPDTQYF.

This rearrangement joins TRBV6-2 or TRBV6-3 to TRBJ1-6, with D perhaps matching TRBD1 (6 bases). Germline-derived CDR1 and CDR2 are MNHEY and SVGEGT. This CDR3 contains 15 residues. Trimming cost V 3 bases and J 9 bases, with 15 bases left between them. CDR3: CASSYLIGGVSPLHF. In DNA form, the CDR3 reads TGTGCCAGCAGTTATCTCATAGGGGGGGTTTCACCCCTCCACTTT.

The V gene is TRBV11-3, the J gene TRBJ2-2; the match to TRBD1 covers 8 bases. The CDR3 has 15 residues. Germline V gene data show CDR1 as SGHNT and CDR2 as YENEEA. V lost 5 bases to trimming and J lost 0 bases; unmatched junction nucleotides: 2. CDR3 coding DNA: TGTGCCAGCAGCCGGACAGGGACGAACACCGGGGAGCTGTTTTTT. Protein: CASSRTGTNTGELFF.

The rearrangement uses TRBV25-1 and TRBJ1-6; tentative D call: TRBD1 (5 bases). The CDR3 extends over 15 amino acids. V was cut by 5 bases and J by 7 bases, with 15 bases left in between. Germline CDR1 is MGHDK and CDR2 is SYGVNS. DNA for the CDR3: TGTGCCAGCAGTCCCGGGGGGAGGCAAAATTCACCCCTCCACTTT. It is translated as CASSPGGRQNSPLHF.

The chain combines TRBV11-2 with TRBJ2-5, with a possible D match to TRBD1 (6 bases). The CDR3 has 16 residues. The V gene's germline CDR1 is SGHAT and CDR2 FQNNGV. Trimming removed 5 bases at V and 1 base at J, with 17 bases between. CDR3 amino acids: CASSPGMDSSQETQYF. In DNA form, the CDR3 reads TGTGCCAGCAGCCCGGGAATGGACAGTTCCCAAGAGACCCAGTACTTC.

This rearrangement joins TRBV6-5 to TRBJ2-5, with 7 positions matching TRBD2. CDR3 size: 13 residues. CDR1 is MNHEY and CDR2 is SVGAGI in the germline V gene. After removal of 7 bases from V and 5 bases from J, the junction contained 7 bases not matched to a gene. The CDR3 region has the DNA TGTGCCAGCAAGGTGGCAGCGGGGGAGACCCAGTACTTC. Translated: CASKVAAGETQYF.

The CDR3: CASSPGQVYGYTF. The CDR3 DNA follows: TGTGCCAGCAGCCCGGGACAGGTATATGGCTACACCTTC. The rearrangement links TRBV7-9 to TRBJ1-2, with TRBD1 matching 8 bases. The CDR3 is made up of 13 amino acids. After removal of 5 bases from V and 5 bases from J, the junction contained 4 bases not matched to a gene. From germline, CDR1 is SEHNR and CDR2 FQNEAQ (reference sequence).